These 13 T cell receptor beta chains share one sample of origin, sequenced in a study of long-term antiretroviral therapy in people with HIV. Running of the v3.0 immunoSEQ assay took place at survey level. Sequenced by immunoSEQ multiplex PCR; TCRdb stores in-frame clones only, minus some. Among 25,000 to 40,000 clones listed, roughly 85% were seen once. This sample comprised unsorted PBMCs, obtained 1.1 years after starting antiretroviral therapy. The source is a man aged 18 to 29 with HIV.

The chain uses TRBV5-1 and TRBJ2-3, with a possible D match to TRBD2 (7 bases). Looked up from germline, CDR1 is SGHRS and CDR2 is YFSETQ. The V gene lost 9 bases and the J gene lost 0 bases, with 17 bases spanning the gap. The CDR3 is made up of 15 amino acids. The CDR3 reads CATRRGGGSTDTQYF. CDR3 nucleotide sequence: TGCGCCACCCGTCGAGGGGGGGGGAGCACAGATACGCAGTATTTT.

The chain couples TRBV4-3 to TRBJ2-7, with D possibly TRBD1 on 6 matching bases. The CDR3 is 15 amino acids. The V end lost 0 bases, the J end lost 4 bases, and 13 bases lay between the germline ends. CDR1 is LGHNA, CDR2 YSLEER, per germline. The CDR3: CASSQDSQGPYEQYF. The CDR3 region has the DNA TGCGCCAGCAGCCAAGATTCACAGGGACCATACGAGCAGTACTTC.

This clone showed up just a few times. The rearrangement uses TRBV10-2 and TRBJ2-3; no clear D. CDR1 is WSHSY and CDR2 is SAAADI in the germline V gene. V lost 2 bases and J 2 bases, leaving 11 bases between the germline ends. This CDR3 has 15 residues. CDR3: CASSEEYRFTDTQYF. The CDR3 DNA reads as TGCGCCAGCAGTGAGGAATACAGATTCACAGATACGCAGTATTTT.

The V and J genes are TRBV9 and TRBJ2-1, with unresolved D. The CDR3 is 11 residues long. Between the trimmed V and J ends, which lost 0 bases and 8 bases, there was a span of 3 bases. Germline values: CDR1 SGDLS, CDR2 YYNGEE. For the CDR3, the DNA is TGTGCCAGCAGCGTAGGGGATGAGCAGTTCTTC. Amino acid sequence: CASSVGDEQFF.

The rearrangement uses TRBV19 and TRBJ2-1; no definite D call. V shed 5 bases and J shed 0 bases, with 26 bases lying between them. The CDR3 extends over 20 amino acids. CDR1 is LNHDA and CDR2 is SQIVND in the germline V gene (reference sequence). The CDR3 bases are TGTGCCAGTAGTGAACGGGTAGGGATGTTAACCAAGAGCTCCTACAATGAGCAGTTCTTC. Protein sequence: CASSERVGMLTKSSYNEQFF.

The CDR3 reads CASSLVDYEQYF. The CDR3 coding sequence is TGTGCCAGCAGCTTAGTAGACTACGAGCAGTACTTC. The chain uses TRBV7-8 and TRBJ2-7; D gene unclear. V lost 1 base, J lost 3 bases, and 4 bases lay in between. This CDR3 is 12 amino acids long. Germline V gives CDR1 SGHVS, CDR2 FQNEAQ.

The rearrangement uses TRBV12-5 and TRBJ2-7, with 7 bases aligning to TRBD1. CDR1 is LGHNT and CDR2 is FRNRAP in the germline V gene. V was pared by 1 base and J by 3 bases, with 6 bases of the junction left unmatched. The CDR3 totals 15 residues. Here the CDR3 DNA reads TGTGCTAGTGGTTTGGAGGGACAGTCAAACTACGAGCAGTACTTC. It is translated as CASGLEGQSNYEQYF.

In the case of this clone: At one end, the junction sequence differs from germline, possibly due to a read error. V and J are TRBV5-1 and TRBJ2-1; possible D gene TRBD2, 5 bases. Germline loops: CDR1 SGHRS, CDR2 YFSETQ. The CDR3 loop spans 15 amino acids. CDR3 region: CASSLAGPSYPSQVF. The CDR3 DNA reads TGCGCCAGCAGCTTGGCCGGGCCTAGCTATCCGTCTCAAGTCTTC.

The V gene is TRBV2, the J gene TRBJ2-3; 10 bases map to TRBD2. The CDR3 is made up of 17 amino acids. Per germline, CDR1 SNHLY and CDR2 FYNNEI. V shed 0 bases, J shed 2 bases, and the junction held 5 bases outside the gene matches. This CDR3 reads CASSEALAGGYTDTQYF. Here the CDR3 DNA reads TGTGCCAGCAGTGAAGCTTTAGCGGGAGGATACACAGATACGCAGTATTTT.

This clone was counted a single time. The chain has TRBV4-2 and TRBJ2-1; 12 bases agree with TRBD2. V dropped 4 bases and J dropped 8; count of bases not matched to a gene: 6. The CDR3 is made up of 15 amino acids. Germline-derived CDR1 and CDR2 are LGHNA and YNFKEQ. The CDR3 DNA sequence: TGTGCCAGCAGCCCTGGACTAGCGGGACAGGATGAGCAGTTCTTC. It encodes CASSPGLAGQDEQFF.

This chain links TRBV27 with TRBJ2-7, with D uncertain. V shed 2 bases and J shed 2 bases, with 16 bases lying between them. The CDR3 extends over 16 amino acids. CDR1 and CDR2 from the germline V gene are MNHEY and SMNVEV (reference sequence). The CDR3 coding sequence is TGTGCCAGCAGTTTAGCTGGAGAAAGTGTACCCTACGAGCAGTACTTC. Protein sequence: CASSLAGESVPYEQYF.

This clone has only one observation. The rearrangement joins TRBV7-2 to TRBJ2-3, with 7 bases identical to TRBD1. J was trimmed by 5 bases and V by 5 bases; bases with no gene match: 4. The CDR3 runs to 13 residues. The germline V gene encodes CDR1 SGHTA and CDR2 FQGNSA. CDR3 in amino acids: CASSRDREDTQYF. CDR3 DNA: TGTGCCAGCAGCCGGGACAGAGAAGATACGCAGTATTTT.

CDR3 in amino acids: CASSSRGGREQYF. The CDR3 bases are TGTGCCAGCAGTAGTCGAGGAGGGCGGGAGCAGTACTTC. This chain joins TRBV6-1 and TRBJ2-7; D is possibly TRBD2 (6 bases). This CDR3 contains 13 residues. CDR1 is MNHNS and CDR2 is SASEGT in the germline V gene. V shed 5 bases and J shed 7 bases, with 15 bases lying between them.